This is a list of T cell receptor beta chains from one sample in a study of beta chain features in type 1 diabetes. The data were produced by immunoSEQ multiplex PCR, yet TCRdb's version contains in-frame clones alone and is incomplete. The table shows 90,000 to 110,000 clones, with 40% occurring only once. Source material: stem cell memory CD4+ T cells from blood. These receptors were taken from a woman in her late teens or twenties in good health. Each CDR3 is given with its conserved first and last residue. D genes are given only for firm matches.

d_call: TRBD2
v_call: TRBV9
j_call: TRBJ2-1
cdr3_aa: CASSPGLAGEYEQFF

d_call: TRBD1
v_call: TRBV30
j_call: TRBJ2-2
cdr3_aa: CAWSRGQGTGELFF

d_call: TRBD1
v_call: TRBV5-1
j_call: TRBJ2-2
cdr3_aa: CASSWTGTGSNTGELFF

d_call: NA
v_call: TRBV7-2
j_call: TRBJ1-3
cdr3_aa: CASSLRQSSSGNTIYF

d_call: TRBD1
v_call: TRBV5-1
j_call: TRBJ2-7
cdr3_aa: CASSLAVQGGEQYF

d_call: NA
v_call: TRBV7-9
j_call: TRBJ2-5
cdr3_aa: CASSTARPLRRTQYF

d_call: NA
v_call: TRBV5-4
j_call: TRBJ1-5
cdr3_aa: CASSPTGSNQPQHF

d_call: NA
v_call: TRBV5-8
j_call: TRBJ2-3
cdr3_aa: CASSLEQGRTDTQYF

d_call: NA
v_call: TRBV30
j_call: TRBJ2-2
cdr3_aa: CAWSVLGTWKEFF

d_call: TRBD2
v_call: TRBV5-8
j_call: TRBJ2-7
cdr3_aa: CASISGPGLAGYEQYF

d_call: NA
v_call: TRBV20-1
j_call: TRBJ1-2
cdr3_aa: CSAWENYGYTF

d_call: TRBD2
v_call: TRBV5-1
j_call: TRBJ2-1
cdr3_aa: CASSLMVGGSGNEQFF

d_call: NA
v_call: TRBV6-1
j_call: TRBJ2-3
cdr3_aa: CASSDYRSDTQYF

d_call: TRBD1
v_call: TRBV12-5
j_call: TRBJ2-4
cdr3_aa: CASGSDRDRLAKNIQYF

d_call: NA
v_call: TRBV5-1
j_call: TRBJ1-1
cdr3_aa: CASSLGQVNTEAFF

d_call: TRBD1
v_call: TRBV10-3
j_call: TRBJ1-2
cdr3_aa: CAISDRDRGNYGYTF

d_call: TRBD1
v_call: TRBV7-9
j_call: TRBJ2-6
cdr3_aa: CASSSVRTGTSGANVLTF

d_call: TRBD1
v_call: TRBV2
j_call: TRBJ1-1
cdr3_aa: CASSRDRYTEAFF

d_call: TRBD2
v_call: TRBV4-2
j_call: TRBJ2-2
cdr3_aa: CASSQEVAGGSGELFF

d_call: NA
v_call: TRBV7-8
j_call: TRBJ1-4
cdr3_aa: CASSHADEKLFF

d_call: NA
v_call: TRBV27
j_call: TRBJ2-4
cdr3_aa: CASGRAKNIQYF

d_call: TRBD2
v_call: TRBV19
j_call: TRBJ2-3
cdr3_aa: CASARGLAGFPDTQYF

d_call: NA
v_call: TRBV10-3
j_call: TRBJ2-1
cdr3_aa: CAISGREGVDEQFF

d_call: NA
v_call: TRBV7-8
j_call: TRBJ2-3
cdr3_aa: CASSLGRSTDTQYF

d_call: TRBD1
v_call: TRBV4-1
j_call: TRBJ1-2
cdr3_aa: CASRGGPGTGNYGYTF

d_call: NA
v_call: TRBV7-9
j_call: TRBJ2-1
cdr3_aa: CASSLVRISSYNEQFF

d_call: NA
v_call: TRBV10-3
j_call: TRBJ2-3
cdr3_aa: CAISESPGESPGTDTQYF

d_call: NA
v_call: TRBV29-1
j_call: TRBJ2-7
cdr3_aa: CSVGQTYEQYF

d_call: TRBD1
v_call: TRBV5-4
j_call: TRBJ1-2
cdr3_aa: CASSFGGTGNNYGYTF

d_call: NA
v_call: TRBV7-3
j_call: TRBJ1-5
cdr3_aa: CASSLTRGQPQHF

d_call: TRBD2
v_call: TRBV4-2
j_call: TRBJ2-5
cdr3_aa: CASSQVELAGETQYF

d_call: TRBD1
v_call: TRBV5-4
j_call: TRBJ1-2
cdr3_aa: CASSLEGQGRGYTF

d_call: TRBD1
v_call: TRBV5-1
j_call: TRBJ1-1
cdr3_aa: CASSSLTGMNTEAFF

d_call: NA
v_call: TRBV30
j_call: TRBJ2-3
cdr3_aa: CAWSVSLFQSDTQYF

d_call: TRBD2
v_call: TRBV4-3
j_call: TRBJ2-1
cdr3_aa: CASSQGGGRGAYNEQFF

d_call: NA
v_call: TRBV7-2
j_call: TRBJ2-7
cdr3_aa: CASSLVGQGHYEQYF

d_call: TRBD1
v_call: TRBV7-2
j_call: TRBJ1-2
cdr3_aa: CASSLGQVYGYTF

d_call: NA
v_call: TRBV4-1
j_call: TRBJ2-2
cdr3_aa: CASSQRQLNTGELFF

d_call: NA
v_call: TRBV28
j_call: TRBJ1-2
cdr3_aa: CASSSRFWGDGYTF

d_call: TRBD1
v_call: TRBV5-1
j_call: TRBJ2-2
cdr3_aa: CASSSDRGLGSGELFF

d_call: NA
v_call: TRBV2
j_call: TRBJ2-7
cdr3_aa: CASSEPLRGSHEQYF

d_call: TRBD2
v_call: TRBV6-6
j_call: TRBJ2-2
cdr3_aa: CASSYWTRVTGELFF

d_call: NA
v_call: TRBV5-4
j_call: TRBJ2-1
cdr3_aa: CASSSYTGSEQFF

d_call: NA
v_call: TRBV6-1
j_call: TRBJ1-5
cdr3_aa: CAWGGSSNQPQHF

d_call: NA
v_call: TRBV7-9
j_call: TRBJ2-7
cdr3_aa: CASSLGAAEQYF

d_call: NA
v_call: TRBV5-1
j_call: TRBJ2-2
cdr3_aa: CASSPQGGRRTGELFF

d_call: NA
v_call: TRBV2
j_call: TRBJ2-7
cdr3_aa: CASHITYEQYF

d_call: NA
v_call: TRBV6-6
j_call: TRBJ1-5
cdr3_aa: CASSYFGPDDRVLHF

d_call: NA
v_call: TRBV9
j_call: TRBJ1-2
cdr3_aa: CASSARGKSYGYTF

d_call: NA
v_call: TRBV5-1
j_call: TRBJ2-7
cdr3_aa: CASSLAGFATDYEQYF